This TCR beta chain was recovered during a study of blood T cells in healthy people across ages. Alongside a J-beta primer mix, a sample-barcoded 5' primer served in a second PCR lasting about 7 to 12 cycles. TCRdb reprocessed the 5' RACE reads via MiXCR and lists one record per CDR3 protein. Among about 1,400,000 distinct CDR3 sequences listed, 59% were seen once. Turning to this clonotype: Its antigen is unidentified.

General observations from the study: Using unsorted PBMCs precluded a conclusive naive versus antigen-experienced comparison. A roughly linear age-dependent decrease characterized TCR beta diversity per million T cells.

The specimen was blood. This TCR was sampled from a man aged 18 to 35 in good health.

Here the CDR3 reads CASSLQGEGNSPLHF. CDR3 nucleotide sequence: TGCGCCAGCAGCTTACAGGGGGAAGGGAATTCACCCCTCCACTTT. This sequence joins TRBV5-1 and TRBJ1-6; 8 nucleotides line up with TRBD1. The CDR3 has 15 amino acids. From germline, CDR1 is SGHRS and CDR2 YFSETQ. Trimming at V came to 2 bases and at J to 7 bases, leaving 5 bases not matched to a gene.